This TCR beta chain derives from a study of immune characterization of retroperitoneal liposarcoma. MiXCR was run by TCRdb on the PCR reads, yielding one entry per CDR3 protein. The sample lists about 2,600 distinct CDR3 sequences; around 37% were seen once. This CDR3 region has 15 residues. Trimming removed 6 bases at V and 5 bases at J, with 19 bases between. This clonotype is classed as medium-sized. The source material was tumor tissue. The TCR was taken from a male donor with retroperitoneal liposarcoma. J is TRBJ1-1 and V is TRBV12-3 or TRBV12-4, with D perhaps matching TRBD1 (6 bases). The CDR3 sequence: CASSRATGFRTEAFF. CDR3 DNA: TGTGCCAGCAGCCGAGCTACAGGGTTTAGGACTGAAGCTTTCTTT.